Below are 32 T cell receptor beta chains sequenced from a single sample in a study of technical replicates of blood from a handful of donors. Clones were read by immunoSEQ multiplex PCR, and TCRdb kept only the in-frame ones, dropping some. The data contain around 80,000 clones, 85% to 95% of them seen just once; the ten biggest clones take up about 0.23%. Sequenced material: T cells isolated from PBMCs. Receptors originate from a human donor in good health.

The genes are TRBV13 and TRBJ1-2; D is possibly TRBD1 (5 bases). The V end was cut by 1 base, the J end by 0 bases, with 9 bases between. Germline CDR1 and CDR2: PRHDT and FYEKMQ (reference sequence). The CDR3 contains 15 residues. The DNA of the CDR3 is TGTGCCAGCAGCTTAGAACAGGACCCTAACTATGGCTACACCTTC. It codes for CASSLEQDPNYGYTF.

This clone was observed once. The rearrangement joins TRBV9 to TRBJ2-1; maybe TRBD1 (5 bases). The ends were cut back, 3 bases at V and 7 bases at J, with 26 bases in the middle. Germline values: CDR1 SGDLS, CDR2 YYNGEE. The CDR3 covers 18 residues. The CDR3 reads CASSELIPRKRGTNEQFF. The CDR3 bases are TGTGCCAGCAGCGAACTGATCCCTAGGAAAAGGGGCACTAATGAGCAGTTCTTC.

This clone appeared a single time. The chain carries TRBV19 and TRBJ2-4; 7 bases are a match to TRBD2. With V trimmed by 6 bases and J by 3 bases, 8 bases remained unmatched. CDR3 size: 15 residues. Germline V gene data show CDR1 as LNHDA and CDR2 as SQIVND (reference sequence). The CDR3 nucleotides read TGTGCCAGTAGCATAAGCGGGGATGGCAAAAACATTCAGTACTTC. Its protein is CASSISGDGKNIQYF.

V usage is TRBV14 and J usage is TRBJ1-2, with D unresolved. The CDR3 spans 14 residues. Germline CDR1 SGHDN, CDR2 FVKESK. Trimming took 4 bases from V and 5 from J, leaving 14 bases between them. CDR3 DNA sequence: TGTGCCAGCAGCCCCCAAGCCGACGGGTATGGCTACACCTTC. Translation gives CASSPQADGYGYTF.

The rearrangement uses TRBV6-1 and TRBJ2-4; perhaps TRBD1 as D (5 bases). CDR3 length: 14 residues. Trimming took off 3 bases at V and 6 bases at J, with 12 bases between the two ends. Per germline, CDR1 MNHNS and CDR2 SASEGT. Written as DNA, the CDR3 is TGTGCCAGCAGTGATCAGGGCTCCCCAAACATTCAGTACTTC. This encodes CASSDQGSPNIQYF.

The V gene is TRBV7-9, the J gene TRBJ2-5, with 9 bases lining up with TRBD2. Germline V gives CDR1 SEHNR, CDR2 FQNEAQ (reference sequence). The CDR3 spans 18 residues. Trimming cost V 1 base and J 5 bases; bases outside gene matches: 14. The CDR3 coding sequence is TGTGCCAGCAGCTTAGTAGATGGTAGCGGGAGAAGGAGGGAGACCCAGTACTTC. Encoded protein: CASSLVDGSGRRRETQYF.

The V gene is TRBV4-1, the J gene TRBJ2-7, with 9 bases aligning to TRBD2. The CDR3 runs to 15 residues. Germline values: CDR1 MGHRA, CDR2 YSYEKL. Trimming removed 2 bases from V and 0 bases from J; junction bases left unmatched: 2. As DNA, the CDR3 is TGCGCCAGCAGCCAAACTAGCGGGTCCTCCTACGAGCAGTACTTC. Residues: CASSQTSGSSYEQYF.

The chain combines TRBV4-2 with TRBJ2-3; 9 nucleotides line up with TRBD2. The CDR3 is 18 residues long. Germline CDR1 is LGHNA and CDR2 is YNFKEQ. The junction had 11 bases not matched to a gene; V was cut back by 4 bases and J by 0 bases. For the CDR3, the DNA is TGTGCCAGCAGCCCCCCGGTGATAGCGGGAGCTAGCACAGATACGCAGTATTTT. This translates into CASSPPVIAGASTDTQYF.

The chain links TRBV5-1 to TRBJ2-3; 7 nucleotides align to TRBD1. The CDR3 runs 14 residues. Germline CDR1 is SGHRS and CDR2 is YFSETQ. The V gene end was trimmed by 2 bases and the J gene end by 4 bases; junction bases not matched to a gene: 4. CDR3 region: CASSFGTVADTQYF. CDR3 DNA: TGCGCCAGCAGCTTCGGGACAGTGGCAGATACGCAGTATTTT.

V gene TRBV29-1 combines with J gene TRBJ2-5; D is uncertain. Germline CDR1 SQVTM, CDR2 ANQGSEA. The length of the CDR3 is 12 residues. V gave up 7 bases and J gave up 5 bases, with 14 bases separating them. Written as DNA, the CDR3 is TGCAGCGCCCTAGGCGAAGGCGAGACCCAGTACTTC. Encoded protein: CSALGEGETQYF.

The J gene is TRBJ1-2, the V gene TRBV29-1; 7 bases fit TRBD1. Trimming at V came to 5 bases and at J to 8 bases, leaving 5 bases not matched to a gene. Germline V gene sequence: CDR1 SQVTM, CDR2 ANQGSEA. CDR3 length: 11 residues. For the CDR3, the DNA is TGCAGCGTTTGGACAGGAGGAGGCTACACCTTC. Translating gives CSVWTGGGYTF.

This chain connects TRBV5-1 to TRBJ2-7, with a tentative D call TRBD2 (6 bases). Per the germline V gene, CDR1 is SGHRS and CDR2 is YFSETQ. Trimming took 4 bases from V and 2 from J, leaving 13 bases between them. CDR3 size: 14 residues. CDR3 bases: TGCGCCAGCAGCACCGGGACTCCAACCTACGAGCAGTACTTC. Translated, it gives CASSTGTPTYEQYF.

The chain recombines TRBV27 with TRBJ2-1; a possible D gene is TRBD1 (7 bases). The germline CDR1 and CDR2 sequences are MNHEY and SMNVEV (reference sequence). The CDR3 length is 15 residues. The V gene lost 0 bases and the J gene lost 6 bases, with 12 bases spanning the gap. CDR3 residues: CASSLSRDRINEQFF. For the CDR3, the DNA is TGTGCCAGCAGTTTATCGCGGGACAGAATCAATGAGCAGTTCTTC.

The chain is built from TRBV19 and TRBJ1-1; D gene unclear. Germline CDR1 is LNHDA and CDR2 is SQIVND (reference sequence). The CDR3 runs to 14 residues. Trimming took off 3 bases at V and 4 bases at J, with 12 bases between the two ends. For the CDR3, the DNA is TGTGCCAGTAGTATCATTGGTCCGGGCACTGAAGCTTTCTTT. This gives the protein CASSIIGPGTEAFF.

The chain recombines TRBV11-2 with TRBJ2-1; 13 positions agree with TRBD2. CDR1 and CDR2 from the germline V gene are SGHAT and FQNNGV. The V gene end was trimmed by 5 bases and the J gene end by 7 bases; junction bases not matched to a gene: 8. This CDR3 spans 16 amino acids. The CDR3 sequence: CASSTLAGGLQNEQFF. In DNA form, the CDR3 reads TGTGCCAGCAGCACACTAGCGGGGGGGCTACAAAATGAGCAGTTCTTC.

V and J are TRBV27 and TRBJ2-1; D perhaps matches TRBD2 (5 bases). There are 18 residues in the CDR3. With 1 base removed from V and 5 bases from J, the gap between germline ends came to 21 bases. In germline, CDR1 is MNHEY, CDR2 SMNVEV (reference sequence). CDR3 coding DNA: TGTGCCAGCAGTTTATGGGCTCCAGGCAACTTAGCGCACAATGAGCAGTTCTTC. Translated, it gives CASSLWAPGNLAHNEQFF.

The chain couples TRBV6-1 to TRBJ1-5; possible D gene TRBD1, 5 bases. The CDR3 is made up of 14 amino acids. V lost 2 bases and J 7 bases, leaving 12 bases between the germline ends. The V gene's germline CDR1 is MNHNS and CDR2 SASEGT. CDR3 amino acids: CASSELGVKQPQHF. CDR3 DNA sequence: TGTGCCAGCAGTGAACTAGGGGTAAAACAGCCCCAGCATTTT.

The V gene is TRBV19, the J gene TRBJ1-2, with 9 bases matching TRBD1. The CDR3 is made up of 17 amino acids. From germline, CDR1 is LNHDA and CDR2 SQIVND (reference sequence). V lost 6 bases to trimming and J lost 4 bases; unmatched junction nucleotides: 15. CDR3 bases: TGTGCCAGTAGCCGGGACTTTGGGGGACAGGGACTCTATGGCTACACCTTC. Translated: CASSRDFGGQGLYGYTF.

V is TRBV28 and J is TRBJ2-2; no reliable D call. CDR1 is MDHEN and CDR2 is SYDVKM in the germline V gene. This CDR3 has 16 residues. V was clipped by 5 bases and J by 5 bases, with 18 bases between them. The CDR3 is CASSLRTRLTTGELFF. CDR3 nucleotide sequence: TGTGCCAGCAGTCTCCGAACGAGGCTAACTACCGGGGAGCTGTTTTTT.

CDR3 residues: CASSSSSGETYEQYF. In DNA form, the CDR3 reads TGTGCCAGCTCATCGTCTAGCGGGGAAACCTACGAGCAGTACTTC. The chain is built from TRBV18 and TRBJ2-7, with 9 bases identical to TRBD2. Germline V gives CDR1 KGHSH, CDR2 LQKENI. The CDR3 has 15 amino acids. With V trimmed by 5 bases and J by 2 bases, 7 bases remained unmatched.

The rearrangement joins TRBV6-5 to TRBJ1-1, with TRBD1 identical over 7 bases. Germline V CDR1 and CDR2: MNHEY, SVGAGI. The CDR3 runs 15 residues. After removal of 6 bases from V and 4 bases from J, the junction contained 11 bases not matched to a gene. CDR3 region: CASSRVYQGGTEAFF. DNA of the CDR3: TGTGCCAGCAGCCGTGTTTATCAGGGGGGCACTGAAGCTTTCTTT.

The chain uses TRBV27 and TRBJ2-7, with 13 bases lining up with TRBD2. Germline V gene data show CDR1 as MNHEY and CDR2 as SMNVEV (reference sequence). The CDR3 has 15 residues. With 8 bases clipped from V and 3 bases from J, the junction kept 7 bases outside the gene matches. The CDR3 coding sequence is TGTGCCAGCTCCGCCGGGACTAGCGGGGACTACGAGCAGTACTTC. This translates into CASSAGTSGDYEQYF.

The chain couples TRBV28 to TRBJ2-7; D possibly corresponds to TRBD2 (7 bases). The germline CDR1 and CDR2 sequences are MDHEN and SYDVKM. V was cut by 7 bases and J by 2 bases, with 18 bases left in between. The CDR3 spans 15 residues. The CDR3 protein is CASTPWGEGAYEQYF. The CDR3 DNA sequence: TGTGCCAGCACTCCTTGGGGGGAGGGGGCCTACGAGCAGTACTTC.

The V and J genes are TRBV28 and TRBJ1-5; D gene uncertain. Trimming removed 1 base at V and 1 base at J, with 5 bases between. Germline V gene lookup returns CDR1 MDHEN and CDR2 SYDVKM. CDR3 length: 14 amino acids. The CDR3 here is CASSLFRSNQPQHF. The CDR3 DNA reads TGTGCCAGCAGTTTATTCAGGAGCAATCAGCCCCAGCATTTT.

J is TRBJ2-7 and V is TRBV28; TRBD2 matches at 7 bases. The CDR3 is 14 residues long. Trimming removed 8 bases from V and 5 bases from J; junction bases left unmatched: 12. Germline-derived CDR1 and CDR2 are MDHEN and SYDVKM. The CDR3 loop is CASLGGRLSHEQYF. CDR3 nucleotides: TGTGCCAGCCTTGGCGGGAGACTTTCTCACGAGCAGTACTTC.

The rearrangement links TRBV11-2 to TRBJ2-3; D may be TRBD1 (6 bases). Germline V gene lookup returns CDR1 SGHAT and CDR2 FQNNGV. The length of the CDR3 is 14 residues. Trimming took off 6 bases at V and 0 bases at J, with 10 bases between the two ends. Here the CDR3 DNA reads TGTGCCAGCAGGGGACAATCCAGCACAGATACGCAGTATTTT. Protein sequence: CASRGQSSTDTQYF. Full variable domain (remainder filled in from reference TRBV11-2 and TRBJ2-3): EAGVAQSPRYKIIEKRQSVAFWCNPISGHATLYWYQQILGQGPKLLIQFQNNGVVDDSQLPKDRFSAERLKGVDSTLKIQPAKLEDSAVYLCASRGQSSTDTQYFGPGTRLTVL.

Within the sample, this clone is medium-sized (0.01 to 0.1%). The gene calls are TRBV27 and TRBJ2-7; a possible D gene is TRBD2 (5 bases). Trimming stripped 0 bases from V and 2 bases from J, with 8 bases between. Germline V gives CDR1 MNHEY, CDR2 SMNVEV (reference sequence). The CDR3 runs to 14 residues. CDR3 bases: TGTGCCAGCAGTTTATCTAGCGCCCCCTACGAGCAGTACTTC. It is translated as CASSLSSAPYEQYF.

This rearrangement joins TRBV5-6 to TRBJ2-1, with 7 bases that match TRBD2. With V trimmed by 2 bases and J by 8 bases, 7 bases remained unmatched. Germline lookup yields CDR1 SGHDT and CDR2 YYEEEE. This CDR3 contains 14 residues. The DNA of the CDR3 is TGTGCCAGCAGCTTACTAGCGTCATTCGATGAGCAGTTCTTC. It codes for CASSLLASFDEQFF.

The CDR3 reads CASSLPGQENTEAFF. The CDR3 DNA is TGCGCCAGCAGCTTACCGGGACAGGAGAACACTGAAGCTTTCTTT. The chain couples TRBV5-1 to TRBJ1-1; 8 bases are shared with TRBD1. The germline CDR1 and CDR2 sequences are SGHRS and YFSETQ. The length of the CDR3 is 15 residues. V gave up 2 bases and J gave up 1 base; unmatched junction bases: 4.

Details on this clone: The sample contains more than one DNA sequence encoding this CDR3. V usage is TRBV5-1 and J usage is TRBJ1-2, with TRBD1 matching over 8 bases. Looked up from germline, CDR1 is SGHRS and CDR2 is YFSETQ. J was trimmed by 5 bases and V by 2 bases; bases with no gene match: 5. This CDR3 comprises 14 residues. CDR3 DNA: TGCGCCAGCAGCTTAGGACAGGGACCTTATGGCTACACCTTC. Protein sequence: CASSLGQGPYGYTF.

This clone was found once. The rearrangement links TRBV7-6 to TRBJ2-7, with D perhaps TRBD1 (5 bases). Germline lookup yields CDR1 SGHVS and CDR2 FNYEAQ. The CDR3 is 14 amino acids. Trimming took off 4 bases at V and 5 bases at J, with 15 bases between the two ends. The CDR3 DNA is TGTGCCAGCAGCTCCCGGGCAGGGTCCGACGAGCAGTACTTC. Translating it yields CASSSRAGSDEQYF.

The chain carries TRBV6-5 and TRBJ2-7; D may be TRBD2 (5 bases). The CDR3 runs 14 residues. Germline assignment: CDR1 MNHEY and CDR2 SVGAGI. V was cut by 5 bases and J by 2 bases, with 13 bases left in between. The CDR3 sequence is CASSSGWAPYEQYF. As DNA, the CDR3 is TGTGCCAGCAGTAGCGGATGGGCACCCTACGAGCAGTACTTC.